A single sample gave rise to the 25 T cell receptor beta chains below, sequenced in a study of OX40 agonist ivuxolimab in advanced cancers. The assay was immunoSEQ multiplex PCR, and TCRdb's table has in-frame clones only and misses some. The repertoire holds some 37,000 clones, with 85% to 90% as singletons. This material consisted of CD4+ or CD8+ T cells sorted from blood, taken in a trial of the OX40 agonist ivuxolimab. Receptor source: an adult with an advanced solid tumor such as melanoma, head and neck, liver or kidney cancer.

The chain has TRBV27 and TRBJ2-7, with D hard to call. The V and J ends lost 5 bases and 3 bases respectively, with 20 bases between them. Germline CDR1 is MNHEY and CDR2 is SMNVEV (reference sequence). There are 16 residues in the CDR3. CDR3 sequence: CASSPDSTRMNYEQYF. The DNA for the CDR3 is TGTGCCAGCAGTCCAGATTCTACCAGGATGAACTACGAGCAGTACTTC.

V and J are TRBV27 and TRBJ2-7, with unresolved D. The CDR3 covers 14 residues. The V and J ends lost 3 bases and 4 bases respectively, with 13 bases between them. Germline lookup yields CDR1 MNHEY and CDR2 SMNVEV (reference sequence). The CDR3 DNA reads as TGTGCCAGCAGTTTTGCTCCTTCAGCTTACGAGCAGTACTTC. This translates into CASSFAPSAYEQYF.

The DNA for the CDR3 is TGTGCCAGCAGCCTGAACGGTGGCTACACCTTC. It is translated as CASSLNGGYTF. J is TRBJ1-2 and V is TRBV7-9; D is uncertain. V lost 5 bases to trimming and J lost 7 bases, with 8 bases between them. CDR3 size: 11 residues. CDR1 SEHNR and CDR2 FQNEAQ come from the germline V gene (reference sequence).

This sequence joins TRBV7-9 and TRBJ1-1, with 10 positions matching TRBD1. The J segment lost 3 bases and the V segment lost 4 bases, leaving 2 bases of the junction unmatched. In germline, CDR1 is SEHNR, CDR2 FQNEAQ (reference sequence). The CDR3 sequence is 14 residues long. The CDR3 is CASSSDRGHTEAFF. The CDR3 coding sequence is TGTGCCAGCAGCTCAGACAGGGGGCACACTGAAGCTTTCTTT. Complete variable domain (other parts from reference TRBV7-9 and TRBJ1-1): DTGVSQNPRHKITKRGQNVTFRCDPISEHNRLYWYRQTLGQGPEFLTYFQNEAQLEKSRLLSDRFSAERPKGSFSTLEIQRTEQGDSAMYLCASSSDRGHTEAFFGQGTRLTVV.

The genes are TRBV6-1 and TRBJ2-7; 7 nucleotides agree with TRBD2. V gave up 2 bases and J gave up 0 bases; unmatched junction bases: 7. The germline gives CDR1 MNHNS, CDR2 SASEGT. The CDR3 totals 16 residues. As DNA, the CDR3 is TGTGCCAGCAGTGAAACGGGACTAACATTCTCCTACGAGCAGTACTTC. Residues: CASSETGLTFSYEQYF.

The rearrangement links TRBV15 to TRBJ1-3, with D possibly matching TRBD1 (5 bases). The length of the CDR3 is 15 residues. Trimming left V 0 bases short and J 3 bases short, with 9 bases between. CDR1 and CDR2 from the germline V gene are LNHNV and YYDKDF (reference sequence). Here the CDR3 reads CATSREVGDGNTIYF. The CDR3 nucleotides read TGTGCCACCAGCAGAGAGGTGGGGGATGGAAACACCATATATTTT.

The rearrangement links TRBV2 to TRBJ2-2; D gene uncertain. Between the trimmed V and J ends, which lost 3 bases and 3 bases, there was a span of 5 bases. The germline V gene has CDR1 SNHLY and CDR2 FYNNEI. The CDR3 is 13 residues long. In nucleotides, the CDR3 is TGTGCCAGCAGTGACGGTTACACCGGGGAGCTGTTTTTT. The encoded protein is CASSDGYTGELFF.

This clone ranks as medium-sized (0.01 to 0.1%). CDR3 nucleotide sequence: TGTGCCAGCACCGGGACTAGCGAAGAGCAGTACTTC. Protein product: CASTGTSEEQYF. J is TRBJ2-7 and V is TRBV28; 10 bases map to TRBD2. V was pared by 7 bases and J by 7 bases, with 4 bases of the junction left unmatched. The CDR3 is 12 residues long. Per germline, CDR1 MDHEN and CDR2 SYDVKM.

The rearrangement joins TRBV2 to TRBJ1-1; TRBD1 might be the D (5 bases). CDR1 and CDR2 (germline): SNHLY, FYNNEI. V lost 5 bases and J 4 bases, leaving 14 bases between the germline ends. This CDR3 region has 14 residues. The CDR3 protein is CASSSSGGATEAFF. As DNA, the CDR3 is TGTGCCAGCAGTTCCTCGGGAGGGGCCACTGAAGCTTTCTTT.

The chain links TRBV7-8 to TRBJ2-7; maybe TRBD1 (6 bases). Germline loops: CDR1 SGHVS, CDR2 FQNEAQ. The CDR3 is 17 residues long. With 3 bases removed from V and 0 bases from J, the gap between germline ends came to 18 bases. CDR3 sequence (DNA): TGTGCCAGCAGCTTTTTATCCGTGGCAGGGGACTCCTACGAGCAGTACTTC. Amino acids: CASSFLSVAGDSYEQYF.

This clone was detected only a few times. The chain employs TRBV4-2 and TRBJ2-7; possible D gene TRBD2, 6 bases. CDR1 and CDR2 (germline): LGHNA, YNFKEQ. The V gene lost 5 bases and the J gene lost 0 bases, with 14 bases spanning the gap. There are 15 residues in the CDR3. In DNA, the CDR3 is TGTGCCAGCAGCTATGGACGGGGGAGCTCCTACGAGCAGTACTTC. The encoded protein is CASSYGRGSSYEQYF.

The chain links TRBV7-8 to TRBJ2-3; D gene unclear. Per the germline V gene, CDR1 is SGHVS and CDR2 is FQNEAQ. This CDR3 is built from 14 residues. The V and J ends lost 2 bases and 4 bases respectively, with 10 bases between them. In DNA, the CDR3 is TGTGCCAGCAGCTTACAGCCCCGGGCAGATACGCAGTATTTT. Its translation is CASSLQPRADTQYF.

The rearrangement uses TRBV28 and TRBJ1-5, with D unclear. CDR1 and CDR2 (germline): MDHEN, SYDVKM. V gave up 3 bases and J gave up 0 bases, with 18 bases separating them. The CDR3 loop spans 18 amino acids. The CDR3 nucleotides read TGTGCCAGCAGTTTGCTACAGACCACTATAAATAGCAATCAGCCCCAGCATTTT. Encoded protein: CASSLLQTTINSNQPQHF.

This rearrangement joins TRBV18 to TRBJ2-1; 8 bases line up with TRBD1. Germline trimming cut 5 bases from V and 1 base from J; bases unmatched to any gene: 10. Per germline, CDR1 KGHSH and CDR2 LQKENI. The CDR3 consists of 17 residues. CDR3 nucleotide sequence: TGTGCCAGCTCAACCCTCGACAGGGGTGAATCCTACAATGAGCAGTTCTTC. This translates into CASSTLDRGESYNEQFF. The full variable domain, with the rest looked up from reference TRBV18 and TRBJ2-1, is NAGVMQNPRHLVRRRGQEARLRCSPMKGHSHVYWYRQLPEEGLKFMVYLQKENIIDESGMPKERFSAEFPKEGPSILRIQQVVRGDSAAYFCASSTLDRGESYNEQFFGPGTRLTVL.

The gene calls are TRBV5-1 and TRBJ2-7, with 7 nucleotides matching TRBD2. The germline CDR1 and CDR2 sequences are SGHRS and YFSETQ. Losses at the gene ends were 1 base for V and 6 bases for J; bases not matched to a gene: 7. CDR3 length: 14 residues. In DNA, the CDR3 is TGCGCCAGCAGCTTGCGCTCGCGGGAGCTCGAGCAGTACTTC. Encoded protein: CASSLRSRELEQYF.

The V call is TRBV7-9, the J call TRBJ2-5; D not certain. With 5 bases removed from V and 4 bases from J, the gap between germline ends came to 11 bases. The CDR3 runs 13 residues. The germline V gene has CDR1 SEHNR and CDR2 FQNEAQ (reference sequence). This CDR3 is CASSIGRRETQYF. CDR3 sequence (DNA): TGTGCCAGCAGCATCGGACGGCGAGAGACCCAGTACTTC.

The V and J genes are TRBV7-9 and TRBJ2-7; 11 bases match TRBD2. V shed 2 bases and J 5 bases; nucleotides not matched to a gene: 2. CDR3 length: 14 residues. The germline V gene encodes CDR1 SEHNR and CDR2 FQNEAQ (reference sequence). The CDR3 bases are TGTGCCAGCAGCTTAAGACTAGCGGGAAACGAGCAGTACTTC. Encoded protein: CASSLRLAGNEQYF.

Here the CDR3 reads CSVEDWAGTSGLGEQFF. For the CDR3, the DNA is TGCAGCGTTGAAGACTGGGCCGGGACTAGCGGCCTGGGGGAGCAGTTCTTC. The rearrangement joins TRBV29-1 to TRBJ2-1; 11 bases map to TRBD2. The germline CDR1 and CDR2 sequences are SQVTM and ANQGSEA. Trimming took 0 bases from V and 10 from J; bases not matched to a gene: 14. This CDR3 is built from 17 residues.

J is TRBJ1-1 and V is TRBV11-3; tentative D call: TRBD1 (6 bases). Germline V CDR1 and CDR2: SGHNT, YENEEA. Trimming left V 8 bases short and J 3 bases short, with 13 bases between. This CDR3 contains 13 residues. The CDR3: CASQGQGDTEAFF. The CDR3 DNA reads as TGTGCCAGCCAGGGGCAGGGAGACACTGAAGCTTTCTTT.

The rearrangement links TRBV28 to TRBJ2-7, with 13 positions matching TRBD2. CDR1 is MDHEN, CDR2 SYDVKM, per germline. The CDR3 is 16 residues long. V was clipped by 5 bases and J by 5 bases; unmatched bases: 9. In DNA, the CDR3 is TGTGCCAGCAGTGGATGGACTAGCGGGAGTATCCACGAGCAGTACTTC. It encodes CASSGWTSGSIHEQYF.

The gene calls are TRBV7-6 and TRBJ2-2; no firm D call. The CDR3 is 15 residues long. The germline V gene has CDR1 SGHVS and CDR2 FNYEAQ. Trimming shortened V by 4 bases and J by 4 bases, and 13 bases separated the two germline ends. In DNA form, the CDR3 reads TGTGCCAGCAGCTATGGCCGGGCCCTCACCGGGGAGCTGTTTTTT. It codes for CASSYGRALTGELFF. Variable domain in full (rest from reference TRBV7-6 and TRBJ2-2): GAGVSQSPRYKVTKRGQDVALRCDPISGHVSLYWYRQALGQGPEFLTYFNYEAQQDKSGLPNDRFSAERPEGSISTLTIQRTEQRDSAMYRCASSYGRALTGELFFGEGSRLTVL.

The chain joins TRBV9 to TRBJ2-3, with no clear D. This CDR3 contains 13 residues. V was cut by 0 bases and J by 6 bases, with 8 bases left in between. CDR1 is SGDLS and CDR2 is YYNGEE in the germline V gene. CDR3 in amino acids: CASSVATWDTQYF. CDR3 coding DNA: TGTGCCAGCAGCGTAGCTACATGGGATACGCAGTATTTT.

The CDR3: CASSLGGLAGGNEQFF. The CDR3 DNA reads TGTGCCAGCAGCTTGGGGGGGTTAGCGGGAGGCAATGAGCAGTTCTTC. The V gene is TRBV7-6, the J gene TRBJ2-1; 10 nucleotides line up with TRBD2. With 3 bases clipped from V and 6 bases from J, the junction kept 8 bases outside the gene matches. Per germline, CDR1 SGHVS and CDR2 FNYEAQ. The CDR3 is 16 residues long.

The DNA of the CDR3 is TGTGCCAGTGAAAACGGACTAGCTCCCTACAATGAGCAGTTCTTC. Translating gives CASENGLAPYNEQFF. V is TRBV6-1 and J is TRBJ2-1, with 8 bases lining up with TRBD2. Germline lookup yields CDR1 MNHNS and CDR2 SASEGT. This CDR3 spans 15 amino acids. V dropped 9 bases and J dropped 2; count of bases not matched to a gene: 9.

The V call is TRBV11-1, the J call TRBJ2-7, with D possibly matching TRBD2 (6 bases). Germline loops: CDR1 SGHAT, CDR2 FQDESV (reference sequence). Trimming took 4 bases from V and 3 from J, leaving 10 bases between them. This CDR3 is built from 13 residues. This CDR3 is CASSYGGFYEQYF. CDR3 bases: TGTGCCAGCAGCTACGGGGGTTTCTACGAGCAGTACTTC.